This T cell receptor (beta chain) was sequenced during a study of T cells in Graves' hyperthyroidism and ophthalmopathy. The CDR3 extends over 15 amino acids. The germline V gene has CDR1 SGHTA and CDR2 FQGTGA. Losses at the gene ends were 5 bases for V and 5 bases for J; bases not matched to a gene: 10. Regions amplified from RNA transcripts were the TCR beta CDR3 regions. During a first-round RT-PCR of the TCR CDR3, the HTBI primer set was used. Each CDR3 protein is one row after TCRdb ran MiXCR on the multiplex PCR reads. The data show a few hundred thousand distinct CDR3 sequences, roughly 18% seen once.

The TCR originated in a man aged 18 to 29 with Graves' ophthalmopathy. The chain uses TRBV7-3 and TRBJ1-1; 8 bases are a match to TRBD1. Sequencing was done on a sample of blood. CDR3 coding DNA: TGTGCCAGCAGCGCCACAATCGACAGGGGTACTGAAGCTTTCTTT. Protein: CASSATIDRGTEAFF.